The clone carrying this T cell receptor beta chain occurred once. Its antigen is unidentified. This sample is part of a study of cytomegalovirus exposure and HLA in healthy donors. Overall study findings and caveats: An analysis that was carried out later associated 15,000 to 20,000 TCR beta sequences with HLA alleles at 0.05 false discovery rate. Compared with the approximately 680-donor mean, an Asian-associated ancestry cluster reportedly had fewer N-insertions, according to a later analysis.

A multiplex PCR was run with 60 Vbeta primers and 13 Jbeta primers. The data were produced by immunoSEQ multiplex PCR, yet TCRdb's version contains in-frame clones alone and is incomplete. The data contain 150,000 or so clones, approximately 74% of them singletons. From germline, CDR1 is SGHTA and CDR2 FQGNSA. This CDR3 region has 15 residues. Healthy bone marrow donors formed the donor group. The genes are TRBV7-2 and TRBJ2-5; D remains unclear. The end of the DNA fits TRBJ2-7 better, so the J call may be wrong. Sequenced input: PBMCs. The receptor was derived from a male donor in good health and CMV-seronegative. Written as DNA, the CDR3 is TGTGCCAGCAGCTTACGACACAGCTTCTCCTACGAGCAGTACTTC. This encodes CASSLRHSFSYEQYF.